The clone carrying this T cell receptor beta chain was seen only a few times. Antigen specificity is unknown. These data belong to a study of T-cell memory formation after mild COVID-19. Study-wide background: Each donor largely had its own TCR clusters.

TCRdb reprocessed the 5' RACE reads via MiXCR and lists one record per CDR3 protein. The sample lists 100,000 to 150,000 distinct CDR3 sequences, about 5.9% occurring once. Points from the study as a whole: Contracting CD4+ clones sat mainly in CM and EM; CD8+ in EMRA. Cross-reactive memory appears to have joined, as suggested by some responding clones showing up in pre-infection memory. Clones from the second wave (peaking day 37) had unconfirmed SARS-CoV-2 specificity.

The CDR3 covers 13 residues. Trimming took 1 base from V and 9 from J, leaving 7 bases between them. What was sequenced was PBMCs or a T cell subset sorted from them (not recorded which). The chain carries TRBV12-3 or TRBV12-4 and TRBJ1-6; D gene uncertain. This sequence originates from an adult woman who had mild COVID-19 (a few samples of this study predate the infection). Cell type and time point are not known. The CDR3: CASSLGTISPLHF. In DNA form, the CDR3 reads TGTGCCAGCAGTTTAGGAACCATTTCACCCCTCCACTTT.